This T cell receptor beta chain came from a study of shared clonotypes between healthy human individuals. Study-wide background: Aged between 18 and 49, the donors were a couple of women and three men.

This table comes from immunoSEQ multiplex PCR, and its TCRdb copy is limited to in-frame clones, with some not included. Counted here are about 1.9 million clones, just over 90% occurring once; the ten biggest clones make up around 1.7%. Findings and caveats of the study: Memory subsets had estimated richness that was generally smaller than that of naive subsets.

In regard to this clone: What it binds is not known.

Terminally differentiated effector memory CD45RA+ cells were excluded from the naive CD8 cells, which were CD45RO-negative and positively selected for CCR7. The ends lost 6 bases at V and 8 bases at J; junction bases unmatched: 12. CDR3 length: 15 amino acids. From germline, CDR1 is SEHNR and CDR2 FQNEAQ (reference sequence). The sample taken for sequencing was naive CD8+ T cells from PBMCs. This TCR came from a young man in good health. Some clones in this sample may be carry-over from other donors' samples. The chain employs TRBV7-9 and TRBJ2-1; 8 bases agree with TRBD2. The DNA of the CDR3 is TGTGCCAGCAGTCCCTCCTGGACTAGCAGCTATGAGCAGTTCTTC. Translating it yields CASSPSWTSSYEQFF.